The clone carrying this T cell receptor beta chain has just a few counts. The PCR was carried out with 60 Vbeta primers and 13 Jbeta primers. Source study methods: In a later analysis, the count reached some 73 million unique TCR beta chains, with roughly 11 million shared. Method: immunoSEQ multiplex PCR; TCRdb's copy keeps in-frame clones and lacks some. V, J and clone size are taken as reported in that table, and D and trimming were inferred from the DNA itself. The table has around 150,000 clones, more than 60% seen once; the top ten hold less than 9.5%. This sample is drawn from a study of cytomegalovirus exposure and HLA in healthy donors. Trimming stripped 6 bases from V and 4 bases from J, with 19 bases between. The CDR3 sequence is 16 residues long. In germline, CDR1 is LNHDA, CDR2 SQIVND (reference sequence).

Sequencing used PBMCs. The sequence came from a woman aged 40 to 49 in good health and CMV-seropositive. The rearrangement links TRBV19 to TRBJ2-1; D uncertain. The CDR3 DNA reads TGTGCCAGTAGCCCTGTACACTCCCAGGTGTACAATGAGCAGTTCTTC. This gives the protein CASSPVHSQVYNEQFF.